Listed below are T cell receptor beta chains from one sample, sequenced in a study of regulatory T cells in long-lasting Graves disease. TCRdb fed the multiplex PCR reads into MiXCR, producing one record per CDR3 protein. Among approximately 380,000 distinct CDR3 sequences listed, less than 25% were seen once. The sequencing here drew on peripheral blood mononuclear cells (PBMCs), taken when the disease was refractory, from a patient treated with antithyroid drugs. The receptor set was obtained from a female donor with Graves disease. CDR3s include the opening cysteine and the closing phenylalanine or tryptophan. A D gene is named only where the DNA matches it firmly. The listing skips clone size in some rows; elsewhere it reads once, few, many or a size class.

V gene,D gene,clone size,J gene,CDR3 DNA,CDR3 protein
TRBV4-1,TRBD1,.,TRBJ1-2,TGCGCCAGCAGCCAATCCGGGACAGGGTATGGCTACACCTTC,CASSQSGTGYGYTF
TRBV7-9,.,.,TRBJ1-4,TGTGCCAGCAGCGCGGGACGGGGTGGCGGTGAAAAACTGCTTTTT,CASSAGRGGGEKLLF
TRBV29-1,.,many,TRBJ2-5,TGCAGCGTTGAATATCGGGCTCGCGTAGCCTTC,CSVEYRARVAF
TRBV7-2,.,few,TRBJ1-1,TGTGCCAGCAGCCTCAGACAGACCATCAACATGAACACTGAAGCTTTCTTT,CASSLRQTINMNTEAFF
TRBV19,TRBD1,few,TRBJ1-5,TGTGCCAGTAGTATAGTGGAGGGACAGGGGGGTCAGCCCCAGCATTTT,CASSIVEGQGGQPQHF
TRBV6-1,.,few,TRBJ2-7,TGTGCCAGCAGCCCAGGGACAACCGCCTACGAGCAGTACTTC,CASSPGTTAYEQYF
TRBV24-1,.,.,TRBJ2-3,TGTGCCACCATAACAGGGATTAGCACAGATACGCAGTATTTT,CATITGISTDTQYF
TRBV3-1,.,.,TRBJ1-2,TGTGCCAGCCGCCCCTCACACCTACCTAACTATGGCTACACCTTC,CASRPSHLPNYGYTF
TRBV25-1,.,many,TRBJ1-2,TGTGCCAGCAGTCAAGACCAGGCCTATGGCTACACCTTC,CASSQDQAYGYTF
TRBV5-1,TRBD2,.,TRBJ2-2,TGCGCCAGCAGCTCCCCCGGGAGCGGGGTGAACACCGAGGAGCTGTTTTTT,CASSSPGSGVNTEELFF
TRBV14,.,many,TRBJ2-5,TGTGCCAGCAGCCCACAAGTAGGTTTAGCGTACCAAGAGACCCAGTACTTC,CASSPQVGLAYQETQYF
TRBV5-1,TRBD1,.,TRBJ1-4,TGCGCCAGCAGCCGGACAGGGGATTGGGCTGAAAAACTGTTTTTT,CASSRTGDWAEKLFF
TRBV6-1,.,many,TRBJ1-1,TGTGCCAGCAGTCGATCAGTGCGTACTGAAGCTTTCTTT,CASSRSVRTEAFF
TRBV7-2,.,.,TRBJ1-1,TGTGCCAGCAGCTTAGACCCCGATCGAGTGAACACTGAAGCTTTCTTT,CASSLDPDRVNTEAFF
TRBV2,TRBD2,few,TRBJ2-2,TGTGCCACCTCGGCGGGAGTAGTAGTTGGGGCCGGGGAGCTGTTTTTT,CATSAGVVVGAGELFF
TRBV20-1,TRBD1,few,TRBJ1-1,TGCAGTGGACCGGACCGGGGAACAGGGGGAACTGAAGCTTTCTTT,CSGPDRGTGGTEAFF
TRBV7-6,TRBD2,.,TRBJ2-7,TGTGCCAGCAGCTTAGTCGGGCCTAGCGGGAGCCACGAGCAGTACTTC,CASSLVGPSGSHEQYF
TRBV12-5,.,many,TRBJ2-7,TGTGCTAGTATGGACCGTCTAAGCTCCTACGAGCAGTACTTC,CASMDRLSSYEQYF
TRBV20-1,TRBD2,many,TRBJ2-5,TGCAGTGCTAGGGGGACTAGCAAAACTCTAGAGACCCAGTACTTC,CSARGTSKTLETQYF
TRBV28,.,few,TRBJ2-7,TGTGCCAGCAGTTACACAAGAGGGGCAGCCTCCTACGAGCAGTACTTC,CASSYTRGAASYEQYF
TRBV18,TRBD1,few,TRBJ1-1,TGTGCCAGCTCAATACAGGGGGGAATTGAAGCTTTCTTT,CASSIQGGIEAFF
TRBV30,.,few,TRBJ1-4,TGTGCCTGGAGAAACGGATATAATGAAAAACTGTTTTTT,CAWRNGYNEKLFF
TRBV7-2,TRBD2,.,TRBJ2-7,TGTGCCAGCAGCCCGGGGGGGACTGGCTACGAGCAGTACTTC,CASSPGGTGYEQYF
TRBV7-2,TRBD1,few,TRBJ1-5,TGTGCCAGCAGCTTGTGGACAGGTGCCGATCAGCCCCAGCATTTT,CASSLWTGADQPQHF
TRBV29-1,TRBD2,few,TRBJ2-7,TGCAGCGTTGAGGGTGCGGGAGTAGAGCAGTACTTC,CSVEGAGVEQYF
TRBV20-1,.,few,TRBJ1-1,TGCAGTGCTAGACGCGGAACTAACACTGAAGCTTTCTTT,CSARRGTNTEAFF
TRBV27,.,many,TRBJ1-1,TGTGCCAGCACCCAAGCGGGACGGTTGAACACTGAAGCTTTCTTT,CASTQAGRLNTEAFF
TRBV6-1,TRBD1,.,TRBJ2-3,TGTGCCAGCAGAGCGGGACAGGGGATTCCAGATACGCAGTATTTT,CASRAGQGIPDTQYF
TRBV28,TRBD1,many,TRBJ2-7,TGTGCCAGCAGTCCACTTGTGACAGGGGGTTCCTACGAGCAGTACTTC,CASSPLVTGGSYEQYF
TRBV27,.,.,TRBJ2-4,TGTGCCAGCAGTGGGGGGACGGCGAAAAACATTCAGTACTTC,CASSGGTAKNIQYF
TRBV4-3,.,.,TRBJ1-1,TGCGCCAGCAGCCAAGGTCTGGGGCCCCTGAACACTGAAGCTTTCTTT,CASSQGLGPLNTEAFF
TRBV19,.,.,TRBJ2-5,TGTGCCAGTAGTATGGGTGACCCCCCTCTGACCCAGTACTTC,CASSMGDPPLTQYF
TRBV15,.,many,TRBJ1-1,TGTGCCACCAGCAGAGCTAGGGCAATGAACACTGAAGCTTTCTTT,CATSRARAMNTEAFF
TRBV5-1,TRBD2,few,TRBJ2-3,TGCGCCAGCAGCTCCGGAGTAGCGGGAGTTCTGACAGATACGCAGTATTTT,CASSSGVAGVLTDTQYF
TRBV27,.,many,TRBJ2-4,TGTGCCAGCAGCCCAGCCGTCGGCGGCTTAAACATTCAGTACTTC,CASSPAVGGLNIQYF
TRBV18,.,few,TRBJ1-6,TGTGCCAGCTCACAGGGAATTGAGAATTCACCCCTCCACTTT,CASSQGIENSPLHF
TRBV12-3/TRBV12-4,.,many,TRBJ1-4,TGTGCCAGCAAAGGAGGCCAAGAAAAACTGTTTTTT,CASKGGQEKLFF
TRBV30,.,.,TRBJ2-6,TGTGCCTGGAGTGTAAGGCAGACTGGGGCCAACGTCCTGACTTTC,CAWSVRQTGANVLTF
TRBV10-3,.,many,TRBJ2-5,TGTGCCATCAGTGAAGGTGGGCAGGGACAAGAGACCCAGTACTTC,CAISEGGQGQETQYF
TRBV28,.,many,TRBJ1-1,TGTGCCAGCACCCAGGTCATGAACACTGAAGCTTTCTTT,CASTQVMNTEAFF
TRBV12-3/TRBV12-4,TRBD1,.,TRBJ1-1,TGTGCCAGCAGCTCAATTTCCGGGACAGCGACCCATGAAGCTTTCTTT,CASSSISGTATHEAFF
TRBV5-1,.,.,TRBJ1-1,TGCGCCAGCAGCCTATCTGCAGTGAACACTGAAGCTTTCTTT,CASSLSAVNTEAFF
TRBV6-5,.,few,TRBJ2-2,TGTGCCAGCAGTTACAGCGGCGGGACCGGCACCGGGGAGCTGTTTTTT,CASSYSGGTGTGELFF
TRBV10-3,.,few,TRBJ1-1,TGTGCCATCCAACAGGGAAGTAACACTGAAGCTTTCTTT,CAIQQGSNTEAFF
TRBV3-1,.,many,TRBJ1-1,TGTGCCAGCAGCCTTGGAATCAACACTGAAGCTTTCTTT,CASSLGINTEAFF
TRBV29-1,TRBD2,many,TRBJ2-7,TGCAGCGCAAGGACGGGACTAGACTCGTACGAGCAGTACTTC,CSARTGLDSYEQYF
TRBV20-1,.,many,TRBJ2-5,TGCAGTGCTAGACAGGGCCAAGAGACCCAGTACTTC,CSARQGQETQYF
TRBV19,.,.,TRBJ1-1,TGTGCCACTTCGAGTGGGGACGGGACTGAAGCTTTCTTT,CATSSGDGTEAFF
TRBV6-1,TRBD2,few,TRBJ2-7,TGTGCCAGCAGTCCCGCGGGGGGGACTAGCGGGAGGGCCTTCTACGAGCAGTACTTC,CASSPAGGTSGRAFYEQYF